This T cell receptor (beta chain) originates from a study of shared clonotypes between healthy human individuals. The study's findings and limits: Blood alone was sampled, and tissue repertoires likely differ. Shared across a handful of donors were about 4.6% of the naive CD4 clonotypes.

TCRdb's table, derived via immunoSEQ multiplex PCR, lists solely in-frame clones and lacks some. The sample has around 720,000 clones, less than 80% seen once. To note about this clone: Its antigen is not known.

The ends lost 6 bases at V and 7 bases at J; junction bases unmatched: 13. CDR3 length: 15 residues. Per the germline V gene, CDR1 is MDHEN and CDR2 is SYDVKM. The sequenced sample was memory CD4+ T cells sorted from blood. Subset: CD45RA-negative fraction. The V gene is TRBV28, the J gene TRBJ2-5; TRBD1 matches 8 bases. This sequence originates from a woman aged 25 to 39 in good health. The DNA of the CDR3 is TGTGCCAGCAGCCGAAATGACAGGGGAACGAGGACCCAGTACTTC. Translated: CASSRNDRGTRTQYF.